The 11 T cell receptor beta chains in this list originate from one sample, sequenced in a study of CD8 T cells in Susac syndrome. Random hexamers were used to reverse transcribe an amount of 0.5 to 1 ug RNA. TCRdb re-called the immunoSEQ multiplex PCR reads with MiXCR, one entry per CDR3 protein. Of roughly 190,000 distinct CDR3 sequences detected, over 90% appear once; the ten largest clones hold around 0.16%. Sequencing was carried out using CD8+ T cells from PBMCs. These receptor sequences come from a human donor with Susac syndrome.

The V call is TRBV2, the J call TRBJ1-1, with unresolved D. V dropped 0 bases and J dropped 8 bases, with 16 bases sitting between them. The CDR3 is made up of 15 amino acids. Germline V gene data show CDR1 as SNHLY and CDR2 as FYNNEI. As DNA, the CDR3 is TGTGCCAGCAGTGAAGCCCAAGGATCGTCCGAAGAAGCTTTCTTT. This translates into CASSEAQGSSEEAFF.

The chain joins TRBV20-1 to TRBJ2-1; D unresolved. This CDR3 region has 13 residues. The V end lost 5 bases, the J end lost 2 bases, and 10 bases lay between the germline ends. Germline values: CDR1 DFQATT, CDR2 SNEGSKA (reference sequence). The CDR3 DNA follows: TGCAGTGCTGGCAGACCGACCTACAATGAGCAGTTCTTC. Protein: CSAGRPTYNEQFF.

The V and J genes are TRBV3-1 and TRBJ1-2; D is possibly TRBD1 (6 bases). There are 15 residues in the CDR3. V dropped 0 bases and J dropped 8 bases, with 16 bases sitting between them. CDR1 and CDR2 (germline): LGHDT, YNNKEL (reference sequence). The CDR3 sequence: CASSQDGGTTGGYTF. Written as DNA, the CDR3 is TGTGCCAGCAGCCAAGATGGGGGGACAACCGGCGGCTACACCTTC.

The chain combines TRBV2 with TRBJ1-1, with D hard to call. The CDR3 totals 14 residues. CDR1 and CDR2 (germline): SNHLY, FYNNEI. Trimming pared 4 bases from V and 4 bases from J, leaving 13 bases between. CDR3 nucleotide sequence: TGTGCCAGCAGTGCTGGGATGTATGCCACTGAAGCTTTCTTT. It is translated as CASSAGMYATEAFF.

This clonotype has just one count. V usage is TRBV13 and J usage is TRBJ2-1, with D hard to call. V was cut by 0 bases and J by 3 bases, with 12 bases left in between. CDR3 size: 16 residues. From germline, CDR1 is PRHDT and CDR2 FYEKMQ (reference sequence). The CDR3 coding sequence is TGTGCCAGCAGCTTAGGAGGGTATGGTAACTACAATGAGCAGTTCTTC. Translating it yields CASSLGGYGNYNEQFF.

This chain uses TRBV4-1 with TRBJ2-4; D gene ambiguous. Germline values: CDR1 MGHRA, CDR2 YSYEKL. The V end lost 1 base, the J end lost 5 bases, and 9 bases lay between the germline ends. The CDR3 is made up of 14 amino acids. The chain's CDR3 is CASSQVAVENIQYF. The CDR3, as DNA: TGCGCCAGCAGCCAAGTCGCAGTAGAAAACATTCAGTACTTC.

The chain recombines TRBV30 with TRBJ2-3, with D perhaps TRBD1 or TRBD2 (5 bases each). From germline, CDR1 is GTSNPN and CDR2 SVGIG (reference sequence). Trimming cost V 0 bases and J 3 bases, with 13 bases left between them. The CDR3 sequence is 15 residues long. Written as DNA, the CDR3 is TGTGCCTGGAGTGTAATGGGACCGAGAACAGATACGCAGTATTTT. Residues: CAWSVMGPRTDTQYF. Using reference TRBV30 and TRBJ2-3 for the parts outside the CDR3, the full variable domain is SQTIHQWPATLVQPVGSPLSLECTVEGTSNPNLYWYRQAAGRGLQLLFYSVGIGQISSEVPQNLSASRPQDRQFILSSKKLLLSDSGFYLCAWSVMGPRTDTQYFGPGTRLTVL.

This clonotype was found once. V and J are TRBV27 and TRBJ1-6; D unresolved. CDR3 length: 14 amino acids. V was shortened by 1 base and J by 7 bases, with 8 bases between the two germline ends. The V gene's germline CDR1 is MNHEY and CDR2 SMNVEV (reference sequence). CDR3 sequence reads: CASSLYPWNSPLHF. Here the CDR3 DNA reads TGTGCCAGCAGTTTATACCCGTGGAATTCACCCCTCCACTTT.

The chain joins TRBV6-2 or TRBV6-3 to TRBJ2-3; perhaps D is TRBD1 or TRBD2 (6 bases each). Trimming took 7 bases from V and 1 from J, leaving 18 bases between them. The length of the CDR3 is 16 residues. The V gene's germline CDR1 is MNHEY and CDR2 SVGEGT. The CDR3 bases are TGTGCCAGCACCGCAGGGGCGACTAGGGGCACAGATACGCAGTATTTT. Its protein product is CASTAGATRGTDTQYF.

This clonotype showed up just once. This chain links TRBV27 with TRBJ2-1, with 7 bases matching TRBD1. Germline V lookup: CDR1 MNHEY, CDR2 SMNVEV (reference sequence). CDR3 length: 15 residues. The V gene end was trimmed by 6 bases and the J gene end by 2 bases; junction bases not matched to a gene: 7. For the CDR3, the DNA is TGTGCCAGCAGCAACAGGGGAGTAACCTACAATGAGCAGTTCTTC. Translated, it gives CASSNRGVTYNEQFF.

The genes are TRBV20-1 and TRBJ1-5; possibly TRBD1 for D (6 bases). Germline V gives CDR1 DFQATT, CDR2 SNEGSKA (reference sequence). The CDR3 runs to 17 residues. Between the trimmed V and J ends, which lost 5 bases and 4 bases, there was a span of 24 bases. CDR3 DNA: TGCAGTGCTGATAACAATCGCCAGGGGTTCCCTAATCAGCCCCAGCATTTT. This codes for CSADNNRQGFPNQPQHF.